The 26 T cell receptor beta chains below all came from one sample that was sequenced in a study of blood T cell repertoires in COVID-19. TCRdb keeps only in-frame clones here, not all; method: immunoSEQ multiplex PCR. The table lists about 130,000 clones, over 75% of them singletons. The sequencing input was peripheral blood. The receptors stem from a woman of 80 years or more with acute or convalescent COVID-19.

The CDR3 coding sequence is TGTGCCAGCAGTCTAGACAGGGGAGCTAACTATGGCTACACCTTC. This encodes CASSLDRGANYGYTF. The chain couples TRBV5-6 to TRBJ1-2; TRBD1 agrees at 8 bases. CDR1 SGHDT and CDR2 YYEEEE come from the germline V gene. The length of the CDR3 is 15 residues. After removal of 5 bases from V and 0 bases from J, the junction contained 6 bases not matched to a gene.

This clone is a singleton in its sample. The genes are TRBV28 and TRBJ2-7; the D is unclear. The CDR3 covers 12 residues. CDR1 and CDR2 (germline): MDHEN, SYDVKM. Trimming cost V 8 bases and J 4 bases, with 12 bases left between them. Here the CDR3 reads CASSQRVYEQYF. DNA of the CDR3: TGTGCCAGCTCTCAACGGGTTTACGAGCAGTACTTC.

This sequence joins TRBV12-3 or TRBV12-4 and TRBJ2-5; no clear D gene. The CDR3 loop spans 11 amino acids. V was pared by 3 bases and J by 5 bases, with 4 bases between. The CDR3 is CASSLRETQYF. CDR3 bases: TGTGCCAGCAGTTTGCGGGAGACCCAGTACTTC.

V usage is TRBV10-3 and J usage is TRBJ1-2; maybe TRBD1 (6 bases). The V and J ends lost 10 bases and 1 base respectively, with 10 bases between them. Germline CDR1 is ENHRY and CDR2 is SYGVKD. CDR3 length: 12 amino acids. The CDR3 here is CATRTDNYGYTF. CDR3 DNA sequence: TGTGCCACACGGACAGATAACTATGGCTACACCTTC.

The genes are TRBV12-3 or TRBV12-4 and TRBJ1-2, with TRBD1 identical over 8 bases. The V segment lost 4 bases and the J segment 6 bases; nucleotides outside the gene matches: 4. The CDR3 contains 13 residues. CDR3 sequence (DNA): TGTGCCAGCAGTTCGGACAGGGTTGATGGCTACACCTTC. It codes for CASSSDRVDGYTF.

V usage is TRBV15 and J usage is TRBJ1-4; TRBD1 might be the D (6 bases). V lost 2 bases and J 7 bases, leaving 17 bases between the germline ends. In germline, CDR1 is LNHNV, CDR2 YYDKDF (reference sequence). The CDR3 loop spans 16 amino acids. CDR3 nucleotide sequence: TGTGCCACCAGCAGATACAGGGTTTTAGGAGGTGAAAAACTGTTTTTT. It is translated as CATSRYRVLGGEKLFF.

This sequence joins TRBV5-1 and TRBJ1-2; 9 bases are shared with TRBD1. The CDR3 loop spans 15 amino acids. Germline V lookup: CDR1 SGHRS, CDR2 YFSETQ. The V gene end was trimmed by 4 bases and the J gene end by 4 bases; junction bases not matched to a gene: 8. CDR3 sequence (DNA): TGCGCCAGCAGCCCGGGACAGGGCGGGATCTATGGCTACACCTTC. It yields the protein CASSPGQGGIYGYTF.

The table lists this clone with a few counts. The gene calls are TRBV6-2 or TRBV6-3 and TRBJ1-2; D perhaps matches TRBD1 (6 bases). CDR3 length: 13 residues. V was clipped by 5 bases and J by 2 bases, with 9 bases between them. Looked up from germline, CDR1 is MNHEY and CDR2 is SVGEGT. DNA of the CDR3: TGTGCCAGCAGTGACGGGACAAACTATGGCTACACCTTC. This translates into CASSDGTNYGYTF.

V is TRBV18 and J is TRBJ2-3; the D is unclear. The CDR3 consists of 13 residues. The V gene lost 4 bases and the J gene lost 2 bases, with 7 bases spanning the gap. Germline CDR1 KGHSH, CDR2 LQKENI. CDR3 DNA sequence: TGTGCCAGCTCACGGGCCTCCACAGATACGCAGTATTTT. It translates to CASSRASTDTQYF.

A note on this clone: The sample holds other DNA sequences that translate to the same CDR3. This sequence joins TRBV6-5 and TRBJ1-2; the D gene is possibly TRBD1 (5 bases). Looked up from germline, CDR1 is MNHEY and CDR2 is SVGAGI. The CDR3 has 14 amino acids. Between the trimmed V and J ends, which lost 0 bases and 1 base, there was a span of 6 bases. The CDR3 nucleotides are TGTGCCAGCAGTTACTCGCAGGGTAACTATGGCTACACCTTC. Amino acid sequence: CASSYSQGNYGYTF.

In regard to this clone: The sample contains more than one DNA sequence encoding this CDR3. J is TRBJ2-1 and V is TRBV5-1; TRBD2 aligns across 9 bases. V lost 0 bases, J lost 4 bases, and 2 bases stayed unmatched. CDR1 SGHRS and CDR2 YFSETQ come from the germline V gene. The CDR3 loop spans 15 amino acids. The DNA for the CDR3 is TGCGCCAGCAGCTTGGTTGCGGGGGGGTACAATGAGCAGTTCTTC. Amino acids: CASSLVAGGYNEQFF.

V gene TRBV3-1 (or the pseudogene TRBV3-2) combines with J gene TRBJ1-1; D remains unclear. CDR1 and CDR2 from the germline V gene are LGHDT and YNNKEL (reference sequence). The CDR3 is 14 amino acids. The V and J ends lost 4 bases and 1 base respectively, with 10 bases between them. In nucleotides, the CDR3 is TGTGCCAGCAGCCCATATCACGGGAACACTGAAGCTTTCTTT. Protein sequence: CASSPYHGNTEAFF.

The chain employs TRBV11-1 and TRBJ1-1; weak D call: TRBD1 (6 bases). V lost 1 base to trimming and J lost 5 bases, with 17 bases between them. Germline assignment: CDR1 SGHAT and CDR2 FQDESV (reference sequence). The CDR3 sequence is 16 residues long. The CDR3 DNA is TGTGCCAGCAGCTTAGGGGGGCCCATGGTTCAGACTGAAGCTTTCTTT. It is translated as CASSLGGPMVQTEAFF.

In nucleotides, the CDR3 is TGTGCTAGTGGTTCACTATTTAGGGGCACTGAAGCTTTCTTT. Translating gives CASGSLFRGTEAFF. The V call is TRBV12-5, the J call TRBJ1-1; D possibly corresponds to TRBD1 (5 bases). CDR3 length: 14 amino acids. V dropped 4 bases and J dropped 4 bases, with 13 bases sitting between them. Germline loops: CDR1 LGHNT, CDR2 FRNRAP.

The chain joins TRBV2 to TRBJ1-5, with D hard to call. CDR1 and CDR2 (germline): SNHLY, FYNNEI. The CDR3 spans 15 residues. The germline V and J ends were trimmed by 3 bases and 0 bases, with 9 bases remaining between them. CDR3 loop: CASSDERASNQPQHF. The CDR3, as DNA: TGTGCCAGCAGTGACGAGAGAGCTAGCAATCAGCCCCAGCATTTT.

The V and J genes are TRBV27 and TRBJ1-5; D possibly corresponds to TRBD1 (6 bases). The germline CDR1 and CDR2 sequences are MNHEY and SMNVEV (reference sequence). V was trimmed by 5 bases and J by 4 bases, leaving 15 bases between them. The CDR3 contains 15 residues. CDR3 protein: CASSRGGARNQPQHF. CDR3 DNA sequence: TGTGCCAGCAGTCGGGGGGGGGCTCGTAATCAGCCCCAGCATTTT.

This sequence joins TRBV9 and TRBJ1-1; unclear D gene. Trimming removed 5 bases at V and 0 bases at J, with 8 bases between. The germline gives CDR1 SGDLS, CDR2 YYNGEE. This CDR3 comprises 13 residues. For the CDR3, the DNA is TGTGCCAGCAGGGCGGGGTTGAACACTGAAGCTTTCTTT. Protein: CASRAGLNTEAFF.

This sequence joins TRBV4-1 and TRBJ2-4; D is perhaps TRBD1 (5 bases). Trimming cost V 3 bases and J 0 bases, with 12 bases left between them. CDR3 size: 16 residues. The germline V gene has CDR1 MGHRA and CDR2 YSYEKL. The DNA of the CDR3 is TGCGCCAGCAGCCAGGCAGGGAATCTAGCCAAAAACATTCAGTACTTC. It translates to CASSQAGNLAKNIQYF.

This clone was detected once. The genes are TRBV5-4 and TRBJ2-3; the match to TRBD2 covers 12 bases. The CDR3 spans 17 residues. Germline V gene data show CDR1 as SGHNT and CDR2 as YYREEE (reference sequence). J was trimmed by 4 bases and V by 1 base; bases with no gene match: 7. DNA of the CDR3: TGTGCCAGCAGCTTGATTCTAGCGGGGGGGCAGGCAGATACGCAGTATTTT. This translates into CASSLILAGGQADTQYF.

The V and J genes are TRBV5-1 and TRBJ2-6; D unresolved. V lost 6 bases and J 0 bases, leaving 4 bases between the germline ends. The CDR3 is 13 amino acids. Germline assignment: CDR1 SGHRS and CDR2 YFSETQ. In nucleotides, the CDR3 is TGCGCCAGCACAGACTCTGGGGCCAACGTCCTGACTTTC. Translated, it gives CASTDSGANVLTF.

The chain couples TRBV11-1 to TRBJ2-2; no definite D call. Trimming took off 5 bases at V and 4 bases at J, with 14 bases between the two ends. The CDR3 is 15 amino acids. CDR1 and CDR2 from the germline V gene are SGHAT and FQDESV (reference sequence). The CDR3 region has the DNA TGTGCCAGCAGCCCTACGACACATTCCACCGGGGAGCTGTTTTTT. It translates to CASSPTTHSTGELFF.

The V gene is TRBV5-4, the J gene TRBJ1-1, with no clear D. Trimming stripped 4 bases from V and 2 bases from J, with 12 bases between. The CDR3 has 14 amino acids. Germline V gene sequence: CDR1 SGHNT, CDR2 YYREEE (reference sequence). In nucleotides, the CDR3 is TGTGCCAGCAGCACGCCGACGGGAAACACTGAAGCTTTCTTT. Its translation is CASSTPTGNTEAFF.

The genes are TRBV5-1 and TRBJ2-1; TRBD2 aligns across 9 bases. CDR3 length equals 17 residues. Germline V gene data show CDR1 as SGHRS and CDR2 as YFSETQ. Unmatched junction bases numbered 19, after V lost 6 bases and J lost 9 bases. The CDR3 spells CASMPRPSAGGRGEQFF. The CDR3 bases are TGCGCCAGCATGCCCAGGCCTTCAGCGGGGGGCCGCGGTGAGCAGTTCTTC.

The V call is TRBV19, the J call TRBJ1-4; possibly TRBD1 for D (6 bases). From germline, CDR1 is LNHDA and CDR2 SQIVND (reference sequence). V lost 5 bases to trimming and J lost 5 bases, with 18 bases between them. CDR3 length: 16 amino acids. For the CDR3, the DNA is TGTGCCAGTAGTCACGGATCAGGGGCAGGGAATGAAAAACTGTTTTTT. Its protein is CASSHGSGAGNEKLFF.

The CDR3 is CASRTPDSPDGYTF. In DNA form, the CDR3 reads TGTGCCAGCAGAACCCCGGACAGCCCAGATGGCTACACCTTC. V and J are TRBV28 and TRBJ1-2, with a tentative D call TRBD1 (6 bases). In germline, CDR1 is MDHEN, CDR2 SYDVKM. This CDR3 has 14 amino acids. Trimming left V 6 bases short and J 6 bases short, with 17 bases between.

The rearrangement joins TRBV5-1 to TRBJ1-6; no clear D gene. Trimming pared 0 bases from V and 9 bases from J, leaving 13 bases between. The CDR3 consists of 15 residues. Germline V gene lookup returns CDR1 SGHRS and CDR2 YFSETQ. The CDR3 protein is CASSLGGSGSSPLHF. CDR3 nucleotides: TGCGCCAGCAGCTTGGGCGGGTCTGGAAGTTCACCCCTCCACTTT.